These T cell receptor beta chains were read from a single sample in a study of early T cells in non-severe SARS-CoV-2 infection. One entry per CDR3 protein, called by TCRdb with MiXCR from the 5' RACE reads. The table shows over 50,000 distinct CDR3 sequences, with approximately 12% occurring only once. Material: whole blood. These receptors originate from an adult who was a healthcare worker with PCR-confirmed SARS-CoV-2 infection or an uninfected control (not recorded which). Each CDR3 is given with its conserved first and last residue. D genes are given only for firm matches. Where a row states a size, it is once, few, many or the class of an expanded clone; other rows omit it.

abundance: many; j_gene: TRBJ2-3; d_gene: NA; len: 13; v_gene: TRBV5-3; CDR3aa: CARSRSRTDTQYF; CDR3nt: TGTGCCAGAAGTCGCAGTCGCACAGATACGCAGTATTTT
abundance: many; j_gene: TRBJ2-1; d_gene: NA; len: 15; v_gene: TRBV19; CDR3aa: CASSIGKAGWNEQFF; CDR3nt: TGTGCCAGTAGTATAGGAAAGGCGGGTTGGAATGAGCAGTTCTTC
abundance: NA; j_gene: TRBJ2-2; d_gene: NA; len: 15; v_gene: TRBV28; CDR3aa: CASSSPGSLTGELFF; CDR3nt: TGTGCCAGCAGTTCGCCCGGGTCCCTCACCGGGGAGCTGTTTTTT
abundance: few; j_gene: TRBJ2-7; d_gene: NA; len: 19; v_gene: TRBV7-9; CDR3aa: CASSLVGPSRGSQGLEQYF; CDR3nt: TGTGCCAGCAGCTTAGTTGGGCCGTCGCGGGGGTCACAGGGATTGGAGCAGTACTTC
abundance: NA; j_gene: TRBJ2-2; d_gene: NA; len: 13; v_gene: TRBV15; CDR3aa: CATSRVTTGELFF; CDR3nt: TGTGCCACCAGCAGAGTTACGACCGGGGAGCTGTTTTTT
abundance: NA; j_gene: TRBJ2-1; d_gene: TRBD2; len: 15; v_gene: TRBV25-1; CDR3aa: CASTYWTSGRGEQFF; CDR3nt: TGTGCCAGCACTTACTGGACTAGCGGGAGAGGAGAGCAGTTCTTC
abundance: NA; j_gene: TRBJ1-2; d_gene: NA; len: 15; v_gene: TRBV9; CDR3aa: CASSTKPGEGEGYTF; CDR3nt: TGTGCCAGCAGCACCAAACCCGGCGAGGGGGAAGGCTACACCTTC
abundance: many; j_gene: TRBJ1-1; d_gene: NA; len: 12; v_gene: TRBV29-1; CDR3aa: CSVDTMGTEAFF; CDR3nt: TGCAGCGTTGACACCATGGGGACTGAAGCTTTCTTT
abundance: NA; j_gene: TRBJ2-2; d_gene: NA; len: 16; v_gene: TRBV9; CDR3aa: CASSPFSGYGTGELFF; CDR3nt: TGTGCCAGCAGCCCCTTCTCGGGGTATGGCACCGGGGAGCTGTTTTTT
abundance: few; j_gene: TRBJ2-4; d_gene: TRBD1; len: 13; v_gene: TRBV7-2; CDR3aa: CASSRRDRGIQYF; CDR3nt: TGTGCCAGCAGCCGCCGGGACAGGGGCATTCAGTACTTC
abundance: few; j_gene: TRBJ1-3; d_gene: NA; len: 15; v_gene: TRBV11-2; CDR3aa: CASSLLGGPGNTIYF; CDR3nt: TGTGCCAGCAGCTTACTGGGGGGCCCTGGAAACACCATATATTTT
abundance: NA; j_gene: TRBJ1-1; d_gene: NA; len: 13; v_gene: TRBV7-6; CDR3aa: CASSLEPYTEAFF; CDR3nt: TGTGCCAGCAGCTTAGAGCCTTACACTGAAGCTTTCTTT
abundance: NA; j_gene: TRBJ2-3; d_gene: TRBD2; len: 17; v_gene: TRBV11-2; CDR3aa: CASSPWTSGRGTDTQYF; CDR3nt: TGTGCCAGCAGCCCATGGACTAGCGGGAGGGGCACAGATACGCAGTATTTT
abundance: NA; j_gene: TRBJ2-5; d_gene: NA; len: 12; v_gene: TRBV5-1; CDR3aa: CASSRNQETQYF; CDR3nt: TGCGCCAGCAGCAGAAACCAAGAGACCCAGTACTTC
abundance: NA; j_gene: TRBJ2-7; d_gene: TRBD1; len: 13; v_gene: TRBV5-1; CDR3aa: CASSYGDSYEQYF; CDR3nt: TGCGCCAGCAGCTACGGGGACAGCTACGAGCAGTACTTC
abundance: few; j_gene: TRBJ2-6; d_gene: TRBD1; len: 18; v_gene: TRBV19; CDR3aa: CASTPTGGAMAGANVLTF; CDR3nt: TGTGCCAGTACCCCAACAGGGGGCGCCATGGCTGGGGCCAACGTCCTGACTTTC
abundance: many; j_gene: TRBJ2-1; d_gene: NA; len: 12; v_gene: TRBV11-2; CDR3aa: CASSGIGDEQFF; CDR3nt: TGTGCCAGCAGCGGAATCGGGGATGAGCAGTTCTTC
abundance: many; j_gene: TRBJ2-3; d_gene: TRBD2; len: 16; v_gene: TRBV24-1; CDR3aa: CATSDFASGGSHTQYF; CDR3nt: TGTGCCACCAGTGATTTCGCTAGCGGGGGATCACATACGCAGTATTTT
abundance: few; j_gene: TRBJ1-1; d_gene: NA; len: 14; v_gene: TRBV12-3/TRBV12-4; CDR3aa: CASSLVTINTEAFF; CDR3nt: TGTGCCAGCAGTTTAGTGACAATTAACACTGAAGCTTTCTTT
abundance: many; j_gene: TRBJ2-2; d_gene: TRBD2; len: 16; v_gene: TRBV12-5; CDR3aa: CASGPGLAGATGELFF; CDR3nt: TGTGCTAGTGGTCCCGGGCTAGCGGGGGCCACCGGGGAGCTGTTTTTT
abundance: many; j_gene: TRBJ1-2; d_gene: NA; len: 12; v_gene: TRBV20-1; CDR3aa: CSARPGSGGYTF; CDR3nt: TGCAGTGCTAGACCCGGGAGTGGCGGCTACACCTTC
abundance: many; j_gene: TRBJ2-1; d_gene: TRBD2; len: 16; v_gene: TRBV11-2; CDR3aa: CASSFIRLAGANEQFF; CDR3nt: TGTGCCAGCAGCTTCATCAGACTAGCGGGAGCCAATGAGCAGTTCTTC
abundance: many; j_gene: TRBJ1-2; d_gene: NA; len: 15; v_gene: TRBV6-5; CDR3aa: CASSPYDYGFYGYTF; CDR3nt: TGTGCCAGCAGTCCCTATGACTACGGCTTCTATGGCTACACCTTC
abundance: few; j_gene: TRBJ2-3; d_gene: TRBD2; len: 14; v_gene: TRBV10-3; CDR3aa: CAFSGDASTDTQYF; CDR3nt: TGTGCCTTTAGCGGGGATGCTAGCACAGATACGCAGTATTTT
abundance: many; j_gene: TRBJ1-2; d_gene: NA; len: 13; v_gene: TRBV12-3/TRBV12-4; CDR3aa: CASSPSDAYGYTF; CDR3nt: TGTGCCAGCAGTCCCTCGGACGCCTATGGCTACACCTTC
abundance: many; j_gene: TRBJ1-1; d_gene: NA; len: 13; v_gene: TRBV5-1; CDR3aa: CASSQAGRTEAFF; CDR3nt: TGCGCCAGCAGCCAGGCGGGGCGGACTGAAGCTTTCTTT
abundance: few; j_gene: TRBJ1-6; d_gene: NA; len: 13; v_gene: TRBV12-3/TRBV12-4; CDR3aa: CASTRTRNSPLHF; CDR3nt: TGTGCCAGCACCCGAACTAGGAATTCACCCCTCCACTTT
abundance: many; j_gene: TRBJ2-2; d_gene: NA; len: 15; v_gene: TRBV7-3; CDR3aa: CASSLEGPRPGELFF; CDR3nt: TGTGCCAGCAGCTTAGAGGGGCCCCGCCCCGGGGAGCTGTTTTTT
abundance: few; j_gene: TRBJ2-7; d_gene: TRBD2; len: 16; v_gene: TRBV5-1; CDR3aa: CASSSRTSGVPIEQYF; CDR3nt: TGCGCCAGCAGCTCTAGGACTAGCGGTGTCCCTATCGAGCAGTACTTC
abundance: many; j_gene: TRBJ2-5; d_gene: TRBD2; len: 15; v_gene: TRBV30; CDR3aa: CAWSSLAGYQETQYF; CDR3nt: TGTGCCTGGAGTTCTTTAGCGGGTTACCAAGAGACCCAGTACTTC
abundance: many; j_gene: TRBJ2-5; d_gene: TRBD1; len: 19; v_gene: TRBV6-5; CDR3aa: CASSLQGIREGWGQETQYF; CDR3nt: TGTGCCAGCAGTTTACAGGGGATTAGAGAGGGTTGGGGTCAAGAGACCCAGTACTTC
abundance: many; j_gene: TRBJ2-5; d_gene: TRBD2; len: 15; v_gene: TRBV28; CDR3aa: CASSRLAGGGETQYF; CDR3nt: TGTGCCAGCAGTCGACTAGCGGGAGGAGGAGAGACCCAGTACTTC
abundance: few; j_gene: TRBJ1-2; d_gene: NA; len: 15; v_gene: TRBV28; CDR3aa: CASSLGTGINYGYTF; CDR3nt: TGTGCCAGCAGTTTGGGTACAGGGATTAACTATGGCTACACCTTC
abundance: many; j_gene: TRBJ2-4; d_gene: NA; len: 17; v_gene: TRBV6-2/TRBV6-3; CDR3aa: CASSPLEGPRAKNIQYF; CDR3nt: TGTGCCAGCAGCCCATTAGAGGGGCCCCGAGCCAAAAACATTCAGTACTTC
abundance: many; j_gene: TRBJ2-7; d_gene: TRBD1; len: 13; v_gene: TRBV29-1; CDR3aa: CSVNRGSSYEQYF; CDR3nt: TGCAGCGTTAACAGGGGGAGCTCCTACGAGCAGTACTTC
abundance: many; j_gene: TRBJ1-4; d_gene: TRBD1; len: 13; v_gene: TRBV20-1; CDR3aa: CSVPDRVDEKLFF; CDR3nt: TGCAGTGTTCCGGACAGGGTTGATGAAAAACTGTTTTTT
abundance: many; j_gene: TRBJ2-2; d_gene: NA; len: 16; v_gene: TRBV7-3; CDR3aa: CASSPYGDSGSGELFF; CDR3nt: TGTGCCAGCAGCCCTTACGGGGACTCAGGATCCGGGGAGCTGTTTTTT